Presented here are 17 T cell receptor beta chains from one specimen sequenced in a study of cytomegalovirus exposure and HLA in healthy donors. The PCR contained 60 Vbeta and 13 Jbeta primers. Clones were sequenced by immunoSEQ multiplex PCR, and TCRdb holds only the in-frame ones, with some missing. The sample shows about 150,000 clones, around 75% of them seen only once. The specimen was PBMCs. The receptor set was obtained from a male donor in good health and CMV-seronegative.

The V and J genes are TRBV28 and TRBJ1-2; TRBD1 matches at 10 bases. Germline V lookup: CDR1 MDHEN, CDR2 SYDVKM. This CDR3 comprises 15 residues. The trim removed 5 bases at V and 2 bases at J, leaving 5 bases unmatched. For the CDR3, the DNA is TGTGCCAGCAGTCGGGACAGGGGTCTGAACTATGGCTACACCTTC. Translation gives CASSRDRGLNYGYTF.

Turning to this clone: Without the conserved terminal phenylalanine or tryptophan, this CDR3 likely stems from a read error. The CDR3 region is CASSFYRVPSGGYTL. The CDR3 DNA is TGTGCCAGCAGTTTTTACAGGGTCCCTAGCGGTGGCTACACCCTC. This chain uses TRBV28 with TRBJ1-2, with a weak D call TRBD1 (6 bases). V dropped 3 bases and J dropped 7 bases, with 18 bases sitting between them. CDR1 and CDR2 from the germline V gene are MDHEN and SYDVKM. The CDR3 spans 15 residues.

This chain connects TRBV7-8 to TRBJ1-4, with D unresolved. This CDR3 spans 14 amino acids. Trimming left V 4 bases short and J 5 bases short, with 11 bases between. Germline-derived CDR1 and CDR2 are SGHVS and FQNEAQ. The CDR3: CASSSRTVNEKLFF. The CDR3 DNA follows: TGTGCCAGCAGCTCCCGCACGGTGAATGAAAAACTGTTTTTT.

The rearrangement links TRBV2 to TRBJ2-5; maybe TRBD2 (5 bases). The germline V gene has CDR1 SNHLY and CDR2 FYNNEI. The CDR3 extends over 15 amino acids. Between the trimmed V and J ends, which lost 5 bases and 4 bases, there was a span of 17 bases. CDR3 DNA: TGTGCCAGCAGTCTGGACGCTACCCGGGGAGAGACCCAGTACTTC. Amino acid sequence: CASSLDATRGETQYF. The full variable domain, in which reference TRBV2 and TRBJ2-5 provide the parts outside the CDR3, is EPEVTQTPSHQVTQMGQEVILRCVPISNHLYFYWYRQILGQKVEFLVSFYNNEISEKSEIFDDQFSVERPDGSNFTLKIRSTKLEDSAMYFCASSLDATRGETQYFGPGTRLLVL.

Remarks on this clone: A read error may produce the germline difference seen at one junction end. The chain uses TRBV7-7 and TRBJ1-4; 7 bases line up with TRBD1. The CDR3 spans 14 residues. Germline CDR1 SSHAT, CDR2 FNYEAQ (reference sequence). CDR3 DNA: TGTGCTAGCAGTCCAGGGGGAACTAATGAAAAACTGTTTTTT. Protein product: CASSPGGTNEKLFF.

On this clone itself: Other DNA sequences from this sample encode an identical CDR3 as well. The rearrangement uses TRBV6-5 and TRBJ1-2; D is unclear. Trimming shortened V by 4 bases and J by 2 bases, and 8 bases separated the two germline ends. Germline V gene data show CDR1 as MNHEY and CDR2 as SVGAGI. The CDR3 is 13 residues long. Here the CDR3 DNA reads TGTGCCAGCAGTTTGGCAGGAAACTATGGCTACACCTTC. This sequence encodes CASSLAGNYGYTF.

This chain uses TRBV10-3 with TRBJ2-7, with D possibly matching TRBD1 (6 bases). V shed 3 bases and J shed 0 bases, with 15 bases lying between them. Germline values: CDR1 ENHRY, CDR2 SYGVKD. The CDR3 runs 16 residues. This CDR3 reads CAISDLRQVLSYEQYF. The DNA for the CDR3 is TGTGCCATCAGTGACCTTCGACAGGTTCTCTCCTACGAGCAGTACTTC.

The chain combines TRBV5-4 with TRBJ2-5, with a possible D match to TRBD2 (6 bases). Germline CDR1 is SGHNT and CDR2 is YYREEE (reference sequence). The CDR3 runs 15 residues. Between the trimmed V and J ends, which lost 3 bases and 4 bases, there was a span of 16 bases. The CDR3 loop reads CASSSTTSFGETQYF. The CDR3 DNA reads TGTGCCAGCAGCTCCACGACTAGTTTCGGAGAGACCCAGTACTTC.

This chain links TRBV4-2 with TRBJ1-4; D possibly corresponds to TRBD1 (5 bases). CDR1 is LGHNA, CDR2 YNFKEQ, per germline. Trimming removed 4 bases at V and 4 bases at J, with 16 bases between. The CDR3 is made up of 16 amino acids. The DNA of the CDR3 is TGTGCCAGCAGCCTGTCACGGGGGTTGATTAATGAAAAACTGTTTTTT. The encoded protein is CASSLSRGLINEKLFF.

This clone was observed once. The CDR3 bases are TGTGCCACTGCTCGGACTAGCGGACCCTCCTACGAGCAGTACTTC. This translates into CATARTSGPSYEQYF. This sequence joins TRBV2 and TRBJ2-7; 10 nucleotides align to TRBD2. V was pared by 10 bases and J by 0 bases, with 9 bases of the junction left unmatched. The length of the CDR3 is 15 residues. Germline V CDR1 and CDR2: SNHLY, FYNNEI.

Here the CDR3 DNA reads TGTGCCAGCTCACTACTGGCCAGGGGTAACCACGAGCAGTACTTC. This encodes CASSLLARGNHEQYF. The J gene is TRBJ2-7, the V gene TRBV18, with D possibly TRBD1 on 6 matching bases. From germline, CDR1 is KGHSH and CDR2 LQKENI. Trimming took 4 bases from V and 5 from J, leaving 18 bases between them. The CDR3 contains 15 residues. Filled out from reference TRBV18 and TRBJ2-7, the complete variable domain reads NAGVMQNPRHLVRRRGQEARLRCSPMKGHSHVYWYRQLPEEGLKFMVYLQKENIIDESGMPKERFSAEFPKEGPSILRIQQVVRGDSAAYFCASSLLARGNHEQYFGPGTRLTVT.

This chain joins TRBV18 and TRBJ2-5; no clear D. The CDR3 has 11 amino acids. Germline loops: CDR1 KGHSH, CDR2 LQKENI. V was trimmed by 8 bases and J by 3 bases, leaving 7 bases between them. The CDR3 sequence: CASRVEETQYF. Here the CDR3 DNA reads TGTGCCAGCCGGGTGGAAGAGACCCAGTACTTC. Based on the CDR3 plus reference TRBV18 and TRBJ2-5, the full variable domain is NAGVMQNPRHLVRRRGQEARLRCSPMKGHSHVYWYRQLPEEGLKFMVYLQKENIIDESGMPKERFSAEFPKEGPSILRIQQVVRGDSAAYFCASRVEETQYFGPGTRLLVL.

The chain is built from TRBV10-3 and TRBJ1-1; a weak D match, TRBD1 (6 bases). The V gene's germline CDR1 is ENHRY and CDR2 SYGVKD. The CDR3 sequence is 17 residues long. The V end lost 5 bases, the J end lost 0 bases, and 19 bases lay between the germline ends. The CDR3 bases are TGTGCCATCAGTATGACAGGCCCAGGACTTATGAACACTGAAGCTTTCTTT. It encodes CAISMTGPGLMNTEAFF.

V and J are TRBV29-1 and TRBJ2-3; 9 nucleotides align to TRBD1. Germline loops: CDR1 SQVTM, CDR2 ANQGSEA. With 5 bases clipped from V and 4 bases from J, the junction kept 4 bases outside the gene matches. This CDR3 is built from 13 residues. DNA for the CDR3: TGCAGCGTTAGGACAGGGGTACCAGATACGCAGTATTTT. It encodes CSVRTGVPDTQYF.

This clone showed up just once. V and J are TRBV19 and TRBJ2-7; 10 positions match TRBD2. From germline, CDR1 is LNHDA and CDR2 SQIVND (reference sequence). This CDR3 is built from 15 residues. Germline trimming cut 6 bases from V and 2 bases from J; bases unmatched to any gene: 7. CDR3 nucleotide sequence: TGTGCCAGTAGGAAGGTAGCGGGAGGACCCTACGAGCAGTACTTC. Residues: CASRKVAGGPYEQYF.

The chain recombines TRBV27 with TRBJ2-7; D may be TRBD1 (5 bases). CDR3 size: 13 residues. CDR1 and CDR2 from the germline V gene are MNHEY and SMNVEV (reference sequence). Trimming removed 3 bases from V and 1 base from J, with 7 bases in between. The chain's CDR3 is CASSFDRSYEQYF. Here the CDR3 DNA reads TGTGCCAGCAGTTTCGACAGATCCTACGAGCAGTACTTC.

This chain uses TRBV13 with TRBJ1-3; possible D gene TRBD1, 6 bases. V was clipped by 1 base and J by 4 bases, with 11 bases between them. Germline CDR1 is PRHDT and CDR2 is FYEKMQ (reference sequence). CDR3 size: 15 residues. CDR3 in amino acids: CASSLVGGIGNTIYF. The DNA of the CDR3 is TGTGCCAGCAGCTTAGTAGGGGGAATCGGAAACACCATATATTTT.